This TCR beta chain originates from a study of cytomegalovirus exposure and HLA in healthy donors. Study as a whole: Unique TCRs from HLA-typed donors, 75 million to 100 million of them, were held in an early data release. Study-level points and caveats: Three CMV-associated chains proved CMV antigen-specific in vitro.

The CDR3 totals 17 residues. CDR1 and CDR2 (germline): SGHTA, FQGNSA. V gave up 5 bases and J gave up 4 bases; unmatched junction bases: 10. Researchers ran the PCR with 60 Vbeta and 13 Jbeta primers. TCRdb's copy holds only in-frame clones and misses some; the assay was immunoSEQ multiplex PCR. The sample carries some 160,000 clones, 77% recorded once. A note on this clone: Its antigen remains unidentified.

The sequence came from a woman aged 25 to 39 in good health and CMV-seronegative. Sequencing was done on a sample of PBMCs. V is TRBV7-2 and J is TRBJ2-3; TRBD2 matches at 12 bases. The CDR3 here is CASSPTPLAGGPDTQYF. CDR3 DNA sequence: TGTGCCAGCAGCCCAACCCCCCTAGCGGGAGGGCCAGATACGCAGTATTTT.